This TCR beta chain stems from a study of blood T cell repertoires in COVID-19. Across the study: PBMCs, B-cell-depleted T cells, or T cells were the source of the cDNA or gDNA that made up the material.

The V segment lost 8 bases and the J segment 7 bases; nucleotides outside the gene matches: 11. In germline, CDR1 is LNHDA, CDR2 SQIVND (reference sequence). The CDR3 has 14 residues. The age range of participants was about 18 to 100 years, with residence in under 25 US areas. Profiled with immunoSEQ multiplex PCR; TCRdb holds only in-frame clones, not every one. The sample has roughly 360,000 clones; roughly 80% are singletons. Input material: PBMCs or T cells enriched from blood (not recorded which). The V gene is TRBV19, the J gene TRBJ1-5, with 7 positions matching TRBD1. The sequence derives from a woman in her 50s who had recovered from COVID-19. CDR3 protein: CASVKVQGNQPQHF. DNA for the CDR3: TGTGCCAGTGTTAAGGTACAGGGGAACCAGCCCCAGCATTTT.